Reported below is one TCR beta chain. Produced via immunoSEQ multiplex PCR; TCRdb's table is partial and in-frame only. Of roughly 50,000 clones in the sample, around nine tenths were seen once. The sample originates from a study of radiotherapy plus CTLA-4 blockade in lung cancer. Germline V gene sequence: CDR1 SGHDT, CDR2 YYEEEE. The V and J ends lost 1 base and 4 bases, in that order; junction bases with no gene match: 8. This CDR3 region has 16 residues. Sample: peripheral blood, taken from a patient treated with radiotherapy plus ipilimumab. This sequence originates from a human donor with non-small cell lung cancer whose response to radiotherapy plus ipilimumab could not be evaluated. This sequence joins TRBV5-6 and TRBJ2-1; 7 nucleotides match TRBD1. CDR3 coding DNA: TGTGCCAGCAGCTTGTCCGGGACAGCTAGTTACAATGAGCAGTTCTTC. Translation gives CASSLSGTASYNEQFF.